What follows are 19 T cell receptor beta chains derived from one specimen sequenced in a study of beta chain features in type 1 diabetes. cDNA synthesis used the whole RNA isolate, giving expressed TCRB sequences. Generated by immunoSEQ multiplex PCR, the TCRdb table keeps only in-frame clones and is missing some. There are 10,000 to 15,000 clones in the sample; about half occur only once, and about 0.93% lies in the top ten. Sequenced material: stem cell memory CD4+ T cells from blood. These receptors all stem from a man between 18 and 29 years old in good health.

This chain links TRBV5-6 with TRBJ2-5; D is possibly TRBD2 (6 bases). The CDR3 runs 15 residues. CDR1 is SGHDT and CDR2 is YYEEEE in the germline V gene. Trimming took off 2 bases at V and 4 bases at J, with 15 bases between the two ends. The CDR3 nucleotides read TGTGCCAGCAGCTTTCTGGGGGAGGTCGGAGAGACCCAGTACTTC. Amino acid sequence: CASSFLGEVGETQYF.

This clone was found a few times. This chain connects TRBV4-3 to TRBJ1-5, with D perhaps TRBD1 (5 bases). CDR1 is LGHNA and CDR2 is YSLEER in the germline V gene. V dropped 0 bases and J dropped 1 base, with 16 bases sitting between them. The CDR3 runs 18 residues. CDR3 in amino acids: CASSQEASAAGSNQPQHF. The CDR3 nucleotides read TGCGCCAGCAGCCAAGAGGCCTCCGCCGCAGGGAGCAATCAGCCCCAGCATTTT.

V and J are TRBV7-6 and TRBJ1-6; D may be TRBD1 (6 bases). The V gene's germline CDR1 is SGHVS and CDR2 FNYEAQ. This CDR3 is 15 amino acids long. The ends were cut back, 9 bases at V and 0 bases at J, with 12 bases in the middle. The CDR3 DNA reads as TGTGCCAGTGGACAGCAGAGCTCCTATAATTCACCCCTCCACTTT. This codes for CASGQQSSYNSPLHF.

The rearrangement links TRBV2 to TRBJ2-3, with 9 bases identical to TRBD1. Germline CDR1 reads SNHLY; CDR2 reads FYNNEI. Trimming took 5 bases from V and 1 from J; bases not matched to a gene: 4. This CDR3 contains 15 residues. CDR3 sequence (DNA): TGTGCCAGCAGTCGGGACAGGGCGGGCACAGATACGCAGTATTTT. Translated, it gives CASSRDRAGTDTQYF.

By sample share, this clone is medium-sized. The chain has TRBV7-9 and TRBJ2-5; possibly TRBD2 for D (6 bases). CDR3 size: 13 residues. CDR1 is SEHNR, CDR2 FQNEAQ, per germline (reference sequence). Trimming pared 8 bases from V and 5 bases from J, leaving 15 bases between. Here the CDR3 DNA reads TGTGCCAGCCCGGGAGCAGGGCGCGAGACCCAGTACTTC. Protein product: CASPGAGRETQYF.

This clone has a handful of counts. The chain combines TRBV18 with TRBJ2-7; 8 bases fit TRBD2. Germline V gives CDR1 KGHSH, CDR2 LQKENI. The CDR3 has 13 amino acids. V shed 6 bases, J shed 3 bases, and the junction held 4 bases outside the gene matches. The CDR3 sequence is CASSPGLDYEQYF. In DNA, the CDR3 is TGTGCCAGCTCCCCGGGACTAGACTACGAGCAGTACTTC.

The J gene is TRBJ2-7, the V gene TRBV7-2, with a weak D call TRBD1 (6 bases). The CDR3 loop spans 12 amino acids. V was shortened by 4 bases and J by 3 bases, with 7 bases between the two germline ends. CDR1 and CDR2 from the germline V gene are SGHTA and FQGNSA. The CDR3 DNA reads TGTGCCAGCAGCTCACAGGGCTACGAGCAGTACTTC. Translated, it gives CASSSQGYEQYF.

This clone was recorded a few times. This chain uses TRBV7-9 with TRBJ2-6; 10 bases match TRBD2. V was clipped by 5 bases and J by 0 bases; unmatched bases: 4. The CDR3 contains 17 residues. The germline gives CDR1 SEHNR, CDR2 FQNEAQ (reference sequence). The CDR3 sequence is CASSVSGGASGANVLTF. The CDR3 nucleotides are TGTGCCAGCAGCGTAAGCGGGGGGGCCTCTGGGGCCAACGTCCTGACTTTC.

J is TRBJ1-5 and V is TRBV6-1, with 9 bases lining up with TRBD1. This CDR3 is 14 amino acids long. The J segment lost 3 bases and the V segment lost 8 bases, leaving 5 bases of the junction unmatched. From germline, CDR1 is MNHNS and CDR2 SASEGT. Written as DNA, the CDR3 is TGTGCCAGCGGAGACAGGGGGAACAATCAGCCCCAGCATTTT. Its translation: CASGDRGNNQPQHF.

V usage is TRBV18 and J usage is TRBJ2-1; D may be TRBD2 (5 bases). The germline V gene encodes CDR1 KGHSH and CDR2 LQKENI. The CDR3 is 14 residues long. V gave up 3 bases and J gave up 4 bases, with 10 bases separating them. This CDR3 is CASSPQRPYNEQFF. The CDR3 DNA reads TGTGCCAGCTCACCCCAGCGGCCATACAATGAGCAGTTCTTC.

The CDR3 loop is CASRPFQGGSYEQYF. The CDR3 nucleotides read TGTGCCAGCAGACCGTTCCAAGGGGGCTCCTACGAGCAGTACTTC. V and J are TRBV28 and TRBJ2-7; D is possibly TRBD1 (6 bases). The CDR3 covers 15 residues. Germline V gene data show CDR1 as MDHEN and CDR2 as SYDVKM. The V end lost 6 bases, the J end lost 0 bases, and 15 bases lay between the germline ends.

The rearrangement links TRBV6-6 to TRBJ2-5; no reliable D call. V was trimmed by 8 bases and J by 2 bases, leaving 3 bases between them. The V gene's germline CDR1 is MNHNY and CDR2 SVGAGI (reference sequence). The CDR3 sequence is 10 residues long. CDR3 protein: CASSQETQYF. The CDR3 region has the DNA TGTGCCAGCTCTCAAGAGACCCAGTACTTC.

This clone has more than one count but fewer than ten. CDR3 protein: CALSSGSYNEQFF. The CDR3 DNA reads as TGTGCCCTCTCTAGCGGGAGTTACAATGAGCAGTTCTTC. This chain connects TRBV6-6 to TRBJ2-1; TRBD2 matches at 10 bases. Germline assignment: CDR1 MNHNY and CDR2 SVGAGI (reference sequence). Germline trimming cut 11 bases from V and 4 bases from J; bases unmatched to any gene: 5. This CDR3 is built from 13 residues.

The chain joins TRBV4-3 to TRBJ2-3; D not resolved. Germline V gene sequence: CDR1 LGHNA, CDR2 YSLEER. V lost 1 base, J lost 0 bases, and 14 bases lay in between. The CDR3 runs 17 residues. The CDR3 DNA is TGCGCCAGCAGCCAAGGTTTGGCGCGGTCTAGCACAGATACGCAGTATTTT. Translation: CASSQGLARSSTDTQYF.

V is TRBV5-1 and J is TRBJ1-2, with 10 bases fitting TRBD1. Germline loops: CDR1 SGHRS, CDR2 YFSETQ. The junction had 3 bases not matched to a gene; V was cut back by 0 bases and J by 4 bases. The CDR3 runs 15 residues. The CDR3 nucleotides are TGCGCCAGCAGCTTGGCCAGGACAGGGGGCTATGGCTACACCTTC. Amino acid sequence: CASSLARTGGYGYTF.

This clone was seen more than once but under ten times. This chain connects TRBV19 to TRBJ2-5, with 11 bases lining up with TRBD2. The CDR3 totals 16 residues. Germline lookup yields CDR1 LNHDA and CDR2 SQIVND (reference sequence). V lost 6 bases to trimming and J lost 5 bases; unmatched junction nucleotides: 11. Here the CDR3 DNA reads TGTGCCAGTAGGAATAGCGGGGGGGCCAAATTGGAGACCCAGTACTTC. Translating it yields CASRNSGGAKLETQYF.

The rearrangement joins TRBV7-2 to TRBJ2-7; 7 bases are shared with TRBD1. The CDR3 extends over 14 amino acids. V shed 0 bases and J 2 bases; nucleotides not matched to a gene: 1. The V gene's germline CDR1 is SGHTA and CDR2 FQGNSA. In DNA form, the CDR3 reads TGTGCCAGCAGCTTAGCCGGGACAGCCTACGAGCAGTACTTC. Translation gives CASSLAGTAYEQYF.

The CDR3 spells CSIPGGDEQYF. The CDR3 DNA follows: TGCAGCATCCCAGGGGGCGACGAGCAGTACTTC. The V and J genes are TRBV20-1 and TRBJ2-7, with TRBD1 matching over 8 bases. Germline V gene lookup returns CDR1 DFQATT and CDR2 SNEGSKA (reference sequence). The CDR3 consists of 11 residues.

The V call is TRBV29-1, the J call TRBJ2-7, with 11 positions matching TRBD1. The CDR3 loop spans 15 amino acids. V gave up 4 bases and J gave up 4 bases; unmatched junction bases: 9. Per germline, CDR1 SQVTM and CDR2 ANQGSEA. The CDR3 is CSVAPRDRGKYEQYF. The DNA of the CDR3 is TGCAGCGTTGCCCCCCGGGACAGGGGGAAGTACGAGCAGTACTTC.